The TCR beta chain described here comes from a study of blood T cells in healthy people across ages. Study overall: Template switching recovered approximately one barcoded beta molecule for every two T cells.

The use of a sample-barcoded 5' primer and a J-beta primer mix characterized a second PCR of about 6 to 11 cycles. No fewer than 2.5 million CDR3-containing paired-end reads came from each sample. Via MiXCR, TCRdb re-called the 5' RACE reads, giving one row per CDR3 protein. Seen here are 1.4 million or so distinct CDR3 sequences, about 45% observed once, and the top ten hold less than 5%. Only a few counts were recorded for this clonotype. Trimming shortened V by 2 bases and J by 2 bases, and 5 bases separated the two germline ends. Germline CDR1 MNHEY, CDR2 SVGEGT. The length of the CDR3 is 13 residues.

The receptor was isolated from a young woman in good health. The specimen was blood. This chain connects TRBV6-2 or TRBV6-3 to TRBJ2-3, with no clear D. In nucleotides, the CDR3 is TGTGCCAGCAGTTACGACGACACAGATACGCAGTATTTT. It yields the protein CASSYDDTDTQYF.